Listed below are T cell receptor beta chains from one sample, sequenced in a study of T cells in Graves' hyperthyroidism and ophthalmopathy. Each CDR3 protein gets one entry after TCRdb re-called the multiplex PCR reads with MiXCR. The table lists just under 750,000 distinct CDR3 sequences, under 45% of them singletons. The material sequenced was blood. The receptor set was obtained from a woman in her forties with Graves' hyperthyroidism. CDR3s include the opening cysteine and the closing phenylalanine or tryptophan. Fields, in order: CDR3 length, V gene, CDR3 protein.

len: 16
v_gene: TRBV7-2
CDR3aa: CASSSLPGLAGETQYF

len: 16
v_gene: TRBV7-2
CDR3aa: CASSPRLVSGQETQYF

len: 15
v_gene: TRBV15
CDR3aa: CATSRVASVGYEQYF

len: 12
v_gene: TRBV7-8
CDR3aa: CASSPRWEGQYF

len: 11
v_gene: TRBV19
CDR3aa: CASDHDYGYTF

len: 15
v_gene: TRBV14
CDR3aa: CASTKGQGYNSPLHF

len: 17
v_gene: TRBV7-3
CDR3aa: CASSLTSGTSGSREQYF

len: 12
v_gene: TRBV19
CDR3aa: CASGAGRDTQYF

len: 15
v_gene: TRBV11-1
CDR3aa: CASSHRAKRGDGYTF

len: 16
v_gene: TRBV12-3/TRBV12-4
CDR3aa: CASSFGAGGEGETQYF

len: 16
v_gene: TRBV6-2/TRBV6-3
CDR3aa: CASSFSQDTDYQPQHF

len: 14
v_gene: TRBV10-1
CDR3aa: CASSGGQTNTEAFF

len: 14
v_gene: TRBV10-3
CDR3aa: CASSDIRENTEAFF

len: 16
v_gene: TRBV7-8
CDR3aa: CASSPRTGGSNTEAFF

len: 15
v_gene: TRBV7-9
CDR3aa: CASSTTDRVRETQYF

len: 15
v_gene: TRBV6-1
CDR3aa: CASSDSSSGRETQYF

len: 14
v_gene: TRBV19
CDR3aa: CASEQGLFRNEQFF

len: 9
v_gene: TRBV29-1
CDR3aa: CSVENGYTF

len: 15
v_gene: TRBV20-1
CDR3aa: CSARDLSGLKETQYF

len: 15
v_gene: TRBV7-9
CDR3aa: CASGRTSLASYEQYF

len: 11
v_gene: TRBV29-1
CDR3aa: CSVDDGNHQHF

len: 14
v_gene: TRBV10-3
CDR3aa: CASIPTDSNQPQHF

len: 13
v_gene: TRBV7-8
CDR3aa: CASSFQYTGELFF

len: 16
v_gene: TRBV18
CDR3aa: CASSPYRVRANYGYTF

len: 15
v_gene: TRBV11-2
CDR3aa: CASSRSGQGPGELFF

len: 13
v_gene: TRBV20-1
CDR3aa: CSAPRGSGNTIYF

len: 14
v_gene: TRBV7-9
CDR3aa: CASSLGQGALGQYF

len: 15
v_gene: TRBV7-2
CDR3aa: CASSLLGFSNQPQHF

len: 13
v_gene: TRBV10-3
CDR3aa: CAVTSGEPYEQYF

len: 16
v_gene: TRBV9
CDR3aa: CASSPLGQVPTDTQYF

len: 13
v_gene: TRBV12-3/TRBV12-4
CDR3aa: CASRADRVQGYTF

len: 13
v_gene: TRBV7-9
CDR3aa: CASSLANPGIKYF

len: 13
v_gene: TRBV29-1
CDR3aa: CSAKQGADSEAFF

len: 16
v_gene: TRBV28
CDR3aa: CASSFSSRGTRYEQYF

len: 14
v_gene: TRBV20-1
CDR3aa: CSAWTGANTGELFF

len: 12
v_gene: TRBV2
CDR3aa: CATRGSGETQYF

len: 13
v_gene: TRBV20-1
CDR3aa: CSASWAGNNEQFF

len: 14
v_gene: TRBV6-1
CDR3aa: CASSEEAGFRGYTF

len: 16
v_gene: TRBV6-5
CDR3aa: CASSPRTNPDNSPLHF

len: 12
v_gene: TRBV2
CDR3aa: CASSATNEKLFF

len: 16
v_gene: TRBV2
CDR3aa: CASSPGGTGPRYEQYF